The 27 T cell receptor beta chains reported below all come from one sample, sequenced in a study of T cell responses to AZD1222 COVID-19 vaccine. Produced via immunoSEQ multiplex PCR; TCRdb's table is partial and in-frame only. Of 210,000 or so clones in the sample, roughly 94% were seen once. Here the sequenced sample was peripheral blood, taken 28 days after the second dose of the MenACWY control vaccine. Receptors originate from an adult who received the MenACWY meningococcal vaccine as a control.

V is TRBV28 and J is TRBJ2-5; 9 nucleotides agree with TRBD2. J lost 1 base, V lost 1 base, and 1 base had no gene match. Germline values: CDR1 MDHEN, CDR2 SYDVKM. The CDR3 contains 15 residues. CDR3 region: CASSLSRGGQETQYF. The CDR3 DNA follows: TGTGCCAGCAGTTTATCGCGGGGGGGCCAAGAGACCCAGTACTTC.

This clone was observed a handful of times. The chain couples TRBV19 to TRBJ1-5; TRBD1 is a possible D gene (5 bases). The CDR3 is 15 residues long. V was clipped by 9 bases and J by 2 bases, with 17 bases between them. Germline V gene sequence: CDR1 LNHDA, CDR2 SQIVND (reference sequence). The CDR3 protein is CARKRQCGCNQPQHF. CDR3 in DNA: TGTGCCAGGAAGAGACAGTGCGGGTGCAATCAGCCCCAGCATTTT.

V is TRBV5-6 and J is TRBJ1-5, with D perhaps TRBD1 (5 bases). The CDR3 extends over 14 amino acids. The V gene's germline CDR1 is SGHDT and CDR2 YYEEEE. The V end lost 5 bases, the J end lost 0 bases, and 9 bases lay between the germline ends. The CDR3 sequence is CASSRGPSNQPQHF. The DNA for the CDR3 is TGTGCCAGCAGTCGGGGCCCTAGCAATCAGCCCCAGCATTTT.

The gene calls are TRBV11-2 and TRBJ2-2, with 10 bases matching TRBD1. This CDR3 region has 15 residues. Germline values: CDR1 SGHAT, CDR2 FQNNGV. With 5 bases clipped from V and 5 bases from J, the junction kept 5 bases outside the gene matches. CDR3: CASSLGTGVTGELFF. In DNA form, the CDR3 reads TGTGCCAGCAGCCTAGGGACAGGGGTAACCGGGGAGCTGTTTTTT.

CDR3 sequence: CASSPRDTNYEQYF. The CDR3 DNA reads as TGTGCCAGCAGCCCCCGGGACACCAACTACGAGCAGTACTTC. V is TRBV3-1 (or the pseudogene TRBV3-2) and J is TRBJ2-7, with D possibly being TRBD1 (6 bases). The CDR3 runs to 14 residues. Between the trimmed V and J ends, which lost 4 bases and 3 bases, there was a span of 13 bases. CDR1 and CDR2 from the germline V gene are LGHDT and YNNKEL (reference sequence).

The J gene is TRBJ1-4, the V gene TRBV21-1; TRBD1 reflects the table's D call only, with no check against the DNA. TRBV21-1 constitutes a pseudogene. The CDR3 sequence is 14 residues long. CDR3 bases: TGTGCCAGCAGTCCGGACAGCCATAATGAAAAACTGTTTTTT. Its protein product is CASSPDSHNEKLFF.

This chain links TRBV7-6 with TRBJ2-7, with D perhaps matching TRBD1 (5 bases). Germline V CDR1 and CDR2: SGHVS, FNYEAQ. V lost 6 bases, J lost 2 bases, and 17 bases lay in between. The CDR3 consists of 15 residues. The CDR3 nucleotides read TGTGCCAGCAGTTTGCTAGGGGAACCTCCCTACGAGCAGTACTTC. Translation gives CASSLLGEPPYEQYF.

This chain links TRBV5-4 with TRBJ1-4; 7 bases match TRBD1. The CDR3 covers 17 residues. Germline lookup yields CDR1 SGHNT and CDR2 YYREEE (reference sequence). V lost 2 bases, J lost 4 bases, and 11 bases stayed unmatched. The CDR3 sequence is CASSFATRDSNNEKLFF. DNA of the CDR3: TGTGCCAGCAGCTTTGCGACCCGGGACAGCAATAATGAAAAACTGTTTTTT.

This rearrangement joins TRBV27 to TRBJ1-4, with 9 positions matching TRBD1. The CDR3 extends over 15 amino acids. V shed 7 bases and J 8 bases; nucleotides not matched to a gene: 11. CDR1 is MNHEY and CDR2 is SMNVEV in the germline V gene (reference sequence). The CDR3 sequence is CASTKLGDREEKLFF. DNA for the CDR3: TGTGCCAGCACAAAACTGGGGGACAGGGAAGAAAAACTGTTTTTT.

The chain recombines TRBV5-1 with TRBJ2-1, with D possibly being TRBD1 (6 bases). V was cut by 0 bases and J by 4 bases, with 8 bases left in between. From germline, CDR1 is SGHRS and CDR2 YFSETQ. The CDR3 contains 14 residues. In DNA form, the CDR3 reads TGCGCCAGCAGCTTGGGGGGGCCATACAATGAGCAGTTCTTC. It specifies CASSLGGPYNEQFF. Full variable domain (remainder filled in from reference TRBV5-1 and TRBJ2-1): KAGVTQTPRYLIKTRGQQVTLSCSPISGHRSVSWYQQTPGQGLQFLFEYFSETQRNKGNFPGRFSGRQFSNSRSEMNVSTLELGDSALYLCASSLGGPYNEQFFGPGTRLTVL.

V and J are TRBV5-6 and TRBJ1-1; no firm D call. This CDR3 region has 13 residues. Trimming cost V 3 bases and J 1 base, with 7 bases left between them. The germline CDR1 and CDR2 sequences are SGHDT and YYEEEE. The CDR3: CASSWQANTEAFF. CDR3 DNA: TGTGCCAGCAGCTGGCAGGCGAACACTGAAGCTTTCTTT.

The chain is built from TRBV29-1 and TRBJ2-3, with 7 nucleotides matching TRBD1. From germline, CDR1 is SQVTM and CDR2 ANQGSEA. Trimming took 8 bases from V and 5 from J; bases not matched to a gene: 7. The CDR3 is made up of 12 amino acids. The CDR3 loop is CSSGAGGDTQYF. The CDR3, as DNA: TGCAGCTCAGGGGCAGGGGGAGATACGCAGTATTTT.

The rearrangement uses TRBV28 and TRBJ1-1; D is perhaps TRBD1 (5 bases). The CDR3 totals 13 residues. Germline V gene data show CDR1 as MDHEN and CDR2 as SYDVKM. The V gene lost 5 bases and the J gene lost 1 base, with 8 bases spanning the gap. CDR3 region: CASSPGTNTEAFF. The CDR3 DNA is TGTGCCAGCAGTCCAGGGACGAACACTGAAGCTTTCTTT.

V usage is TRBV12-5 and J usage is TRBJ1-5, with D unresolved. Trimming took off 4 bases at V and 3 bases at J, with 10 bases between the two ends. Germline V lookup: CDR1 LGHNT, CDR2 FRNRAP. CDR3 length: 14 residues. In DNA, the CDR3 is TGTGCTAGTGGTTCCGGACGGCTCAATCAGCCCCAGCATTTT. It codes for CASGSGRLNQPQHF.

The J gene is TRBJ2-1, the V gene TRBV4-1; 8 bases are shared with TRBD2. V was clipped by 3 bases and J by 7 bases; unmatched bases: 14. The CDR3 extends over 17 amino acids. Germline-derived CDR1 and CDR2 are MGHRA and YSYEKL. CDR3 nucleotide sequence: TGCGCCAGCAGCCAGGGGATTAGCGGGGCCTCGGGTAATGAGCAGTTCTTC. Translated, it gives CASSQGISGASGNEQFF.

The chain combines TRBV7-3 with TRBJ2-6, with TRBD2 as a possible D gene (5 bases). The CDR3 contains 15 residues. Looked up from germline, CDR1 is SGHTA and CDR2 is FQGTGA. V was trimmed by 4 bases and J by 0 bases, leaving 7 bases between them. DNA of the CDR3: TGTGCCAGCAGCTCGGGGAGCTCTGGGGCCAACGTCCTGACTTTC. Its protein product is CASSSGSSGANVLTF. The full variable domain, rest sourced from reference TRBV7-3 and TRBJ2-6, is GAGVSQTPSNKVTEKGKYVELRCDPISGHTALYWYRQSLGQGPEFLIYFQGTGAADDSGLPNDRFFAVRPEGSVSTLKIQRTERGDSAVYLCASSSGSSGANVLTFGAGSRLTVL.

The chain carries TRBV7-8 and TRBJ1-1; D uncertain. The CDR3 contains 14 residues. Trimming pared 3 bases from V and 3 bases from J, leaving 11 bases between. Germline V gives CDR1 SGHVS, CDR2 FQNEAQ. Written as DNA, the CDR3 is TGTGCCAGCAGCTTTTTTATGAAAGACACTGAAGCTTTCTTT. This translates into CASSFFMKDTEAFF.

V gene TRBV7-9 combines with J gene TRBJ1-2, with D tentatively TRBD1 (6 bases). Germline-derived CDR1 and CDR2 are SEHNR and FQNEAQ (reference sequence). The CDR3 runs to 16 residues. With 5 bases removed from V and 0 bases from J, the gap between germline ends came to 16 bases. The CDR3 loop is CASSLLSGQSNYGYTF. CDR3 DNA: TGTGCCAGCAGCCTCCTAAGCGGACAGTCTAACTATGGCTACACCTTC.

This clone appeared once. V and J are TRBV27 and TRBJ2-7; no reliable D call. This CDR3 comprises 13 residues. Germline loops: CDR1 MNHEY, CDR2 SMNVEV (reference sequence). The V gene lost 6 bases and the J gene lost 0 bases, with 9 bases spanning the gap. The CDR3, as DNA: TGTGCCAGCAGCCCGGACGCCTCCTACGAGCAGTACTTC. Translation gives CASSPDASYEQYF.

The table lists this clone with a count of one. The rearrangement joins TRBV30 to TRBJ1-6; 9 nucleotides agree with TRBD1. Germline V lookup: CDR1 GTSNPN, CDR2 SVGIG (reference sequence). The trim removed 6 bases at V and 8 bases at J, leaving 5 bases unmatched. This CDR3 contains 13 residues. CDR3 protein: CACRDRVDSPLHF. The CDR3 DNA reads TGTGCCTGCCGGGACAGGGTTGATTCACCCCTCCACTTT.

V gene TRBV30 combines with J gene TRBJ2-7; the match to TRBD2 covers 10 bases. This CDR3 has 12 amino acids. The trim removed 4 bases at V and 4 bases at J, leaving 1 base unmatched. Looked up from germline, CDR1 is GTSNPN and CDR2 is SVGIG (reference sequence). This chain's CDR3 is CAWTSGSYEQYF. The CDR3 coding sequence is TGTGCCTGGACTAGCGGGAGTTACGAGCAGTACTTC.

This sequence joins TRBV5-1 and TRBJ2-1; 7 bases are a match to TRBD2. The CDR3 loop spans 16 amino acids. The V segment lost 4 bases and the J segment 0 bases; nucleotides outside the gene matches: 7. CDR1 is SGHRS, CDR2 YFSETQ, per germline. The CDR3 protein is CASSIQLAVSYNEQFF. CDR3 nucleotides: TGCGCCAGCAGCATTCAGCTAGCGGTCTCCTACAATGAGCAGTTCTTC.

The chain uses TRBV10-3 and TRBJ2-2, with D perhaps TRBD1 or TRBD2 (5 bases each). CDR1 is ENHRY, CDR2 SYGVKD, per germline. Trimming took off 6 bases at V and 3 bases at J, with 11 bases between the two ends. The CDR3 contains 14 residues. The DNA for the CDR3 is TGTGCCATCAGGGGGGTCCGCGACACCGGGGAGCTGTTTTTT. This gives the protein CAIRGVRDTGELFF.

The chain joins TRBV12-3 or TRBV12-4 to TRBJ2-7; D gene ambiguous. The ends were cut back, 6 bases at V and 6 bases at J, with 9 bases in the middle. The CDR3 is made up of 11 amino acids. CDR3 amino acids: CASSYASEQYF. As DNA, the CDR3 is TGTGCCAGCAGCTATGCTAGCGAGCAGTACTTC.

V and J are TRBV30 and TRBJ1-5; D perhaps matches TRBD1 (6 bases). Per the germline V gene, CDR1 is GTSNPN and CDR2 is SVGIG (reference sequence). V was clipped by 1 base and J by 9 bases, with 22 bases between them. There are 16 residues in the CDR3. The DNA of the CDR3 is TGTGCCTGGAGTGGTGGTAGCCCAGGGGCTTCCGCGCCCCAGCATTTT. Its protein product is CAWSGGSPGASAPQHF.

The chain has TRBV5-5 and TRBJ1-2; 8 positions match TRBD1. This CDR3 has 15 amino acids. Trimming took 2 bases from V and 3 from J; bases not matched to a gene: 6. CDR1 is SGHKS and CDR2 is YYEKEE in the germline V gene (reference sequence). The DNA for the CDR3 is TGTGCCAGCAGCTTAACAGGGGGTTTGTACTATGGCTACACCTTC. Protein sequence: CASSLTGGLYYGYTF.

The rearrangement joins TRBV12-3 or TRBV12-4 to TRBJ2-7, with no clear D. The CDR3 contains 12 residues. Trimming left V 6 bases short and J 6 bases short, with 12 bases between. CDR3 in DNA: TGTGCCAGCAGCGGTGGTCCCCCCGAGCAGTACTTC. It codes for CASSGGPPEQYF.